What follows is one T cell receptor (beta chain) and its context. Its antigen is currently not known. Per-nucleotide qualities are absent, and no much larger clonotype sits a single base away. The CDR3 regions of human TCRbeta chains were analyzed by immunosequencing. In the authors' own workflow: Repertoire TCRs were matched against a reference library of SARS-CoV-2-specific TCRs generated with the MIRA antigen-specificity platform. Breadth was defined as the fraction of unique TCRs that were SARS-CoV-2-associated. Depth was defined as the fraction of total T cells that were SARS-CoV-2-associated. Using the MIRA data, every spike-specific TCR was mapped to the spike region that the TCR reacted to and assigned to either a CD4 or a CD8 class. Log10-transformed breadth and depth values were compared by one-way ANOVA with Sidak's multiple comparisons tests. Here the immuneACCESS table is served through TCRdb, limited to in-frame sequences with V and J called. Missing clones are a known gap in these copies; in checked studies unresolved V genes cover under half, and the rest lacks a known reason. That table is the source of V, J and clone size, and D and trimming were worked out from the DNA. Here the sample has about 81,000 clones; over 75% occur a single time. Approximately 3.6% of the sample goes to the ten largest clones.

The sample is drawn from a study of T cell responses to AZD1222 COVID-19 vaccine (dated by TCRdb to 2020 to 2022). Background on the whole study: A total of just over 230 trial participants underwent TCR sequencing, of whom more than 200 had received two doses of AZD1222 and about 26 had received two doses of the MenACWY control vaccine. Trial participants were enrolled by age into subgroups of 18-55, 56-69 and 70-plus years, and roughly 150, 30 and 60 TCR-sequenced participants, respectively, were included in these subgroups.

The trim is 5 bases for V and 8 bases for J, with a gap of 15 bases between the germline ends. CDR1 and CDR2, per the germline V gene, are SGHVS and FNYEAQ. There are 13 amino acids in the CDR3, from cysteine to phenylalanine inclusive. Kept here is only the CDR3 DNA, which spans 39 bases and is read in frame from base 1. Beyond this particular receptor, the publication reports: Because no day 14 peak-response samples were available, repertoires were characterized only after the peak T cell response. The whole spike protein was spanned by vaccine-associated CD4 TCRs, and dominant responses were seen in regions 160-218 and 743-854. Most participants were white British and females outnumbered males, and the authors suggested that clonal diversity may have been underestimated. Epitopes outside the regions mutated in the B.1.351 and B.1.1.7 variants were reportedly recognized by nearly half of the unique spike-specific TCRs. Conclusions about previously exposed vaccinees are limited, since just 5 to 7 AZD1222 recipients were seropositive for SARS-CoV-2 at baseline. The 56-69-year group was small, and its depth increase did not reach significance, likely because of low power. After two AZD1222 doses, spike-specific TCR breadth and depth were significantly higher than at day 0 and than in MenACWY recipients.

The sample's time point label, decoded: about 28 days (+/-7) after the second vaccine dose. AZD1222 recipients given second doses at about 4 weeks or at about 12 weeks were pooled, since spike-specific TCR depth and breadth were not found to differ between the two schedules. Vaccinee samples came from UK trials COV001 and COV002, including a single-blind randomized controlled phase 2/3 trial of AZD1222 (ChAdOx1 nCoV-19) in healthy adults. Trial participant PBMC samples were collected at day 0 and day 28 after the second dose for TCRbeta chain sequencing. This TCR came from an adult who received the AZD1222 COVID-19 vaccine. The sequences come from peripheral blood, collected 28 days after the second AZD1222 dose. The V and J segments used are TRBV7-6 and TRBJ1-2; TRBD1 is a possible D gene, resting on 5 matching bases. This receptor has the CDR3 CASSLEAGLGYTF. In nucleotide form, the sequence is TGTGCCAGCAGCCTGGAGGCAGGGCTAGGCTACACCTTC.